The rows below give T cell receptor beta chains drawn from one sample of a study of blood T cell repertoires in COVID-19. Using immunoSEQ multiplex PCR, the repertoire was profiled, and TCRdb retains in-frame clones only, with some absent. Of roughly 80,000 clones listed, approximately 82% are singletons. Material for sequencing was peripheral blood. The receptors shown here come from a human donor in a cohort sampled during active COVID-19. The CDR3 runs from the conserved cysteine through the conserved F or W. Fields, in order: CDR3 protein, CDR3 DNA, D gene, clone size, J gene, V gene. D genes are given only for firm matches. The size entry is marked missing in some rows and otherwise reads once, few, many or a size class.

CDR3aa: CASSLHGRTDTEAFF
CDR3nt: TGTGCCAGCAGCTTACACGGCAGGACAGACACTGAAGCTTTCTTT
d_gene: NA
abundance: once
j_gene: TRBJ1-1
v_gene: TRBV11-2

CDR3aa: CAWSFQSGGYTF
CDR3nt: TGTGCCTGGAGTTTCCAAAGTGGCGGCTACACCTTC
d_gene: NA
abundance: NA
j_gene: TRBJ1-2
v_gene: TRBV30

CDR3aa: CASSELGGTNEKLFF
CDR3nt: TGTGCCAGCTCAGAGCTGGGGGGGACTAATGAAAAACTGTTTTTT
d_gene: NA
abundance: NA
j_gene: TRBJ1-4
v_gene: TRBV18

CDR3aa: CASSFTKLGGYTF
CDR3nt: TGTGCCAGCAGTTTCACGAAACTGGGCGGCTACACCTTC
d_gene: NA
abundance: NA
j_gene: TRBJ1-2
v_gene: TRBV27

CDR3aa: CATSDLTERGGDNEQFF
CDR3nt: TGTGCCACCAGTGACCTGACGGAGCGGGGAGGGGACAATGAGCAGTTCTTC
d_gene: TRBD2
abundance: NA
j_gene: TRBJ2-1
v_gene: TRBV24-1

CDR3aa: CASSPQPGTDVIQPQHF
CDR3nt: TGTGCCAGCTCACCACAGCCCGGGACAGACGTCATTCAGCCCCAGCATTTT
d_gene: TRBD1
abundance: NA
j_gene: TRBJ1-5
v_gene: TRBV18

CDR3aa: CASSPRDRGEQYF
CDR3nt: TGCGCCAGCAGCCCCCGGGACAGGGGCGAGCAGTACTTC
d_gene: TRBD1
abundance: NA
j_gene: TRBJ2-7
v_gene: TRBV5-1

CDR3aa: CASIPDRTYNSPLHF
CDR3nt: TGTGCCAGCATCCCGGACAGGACCTATAATTCACCCCTCCACTTT
d_gene: TRBD1
abundance: NA
j_gene: TRBJ1-6
v_gene: TRBV6-5

CDR3aa: CASSDYGGGRETQYF
CDR3nt: TGTGCCAGCAGTGACTATGGGGGGGGCAGGGAGACCCAGTACTTC
d_gene: NA
abundance: once
j_gene: TRBJ2-5
v_gene: TRBV25-1

CDR3aa: CASSLGQINSPLHF
CDR3nt: TGTGCCAGCAGCTTAGGACAGATTAATTCACCCCTCCACTTT
d_gene: NA
abundance: few
j_gene: TRBJ1-6
v_gene: TRBV7-2

CDR3aa: CASSKRALYNEQFF
CDR3nt: TGTGCCAGCAGCAAGCGGGCCCTCTACAATGAGCAGTTCTTC
d_gene: NA
abundance: NA
j_gene: TRBJ2-1
v_gene: TRBV27

CDR3aa: CAWSVRGTGGPKAFF
CDR3nt: TGTGCCTGGAGTGTACGCGGGACAGGAGGTCCGAAAGCTTTCTTT
d_gene: TRBD1
abundance: NA
j_gene: TRBJ1-1
v_gene: TRBV30

CDR3aa: CATSEFAGGNYGYTF
CDR3nt: TGTGCCACCAGTGAGTTCGCCGGCGGCAACTATGGCTACACCTTC
d_gene: NA
abundance: NA
j_gene: TRBJ1-2
v_gene: TRBV24-1

CDR3aa: CASGFSRGEQYF
CDR3nt: TGTGCCAGCGGGTTCTCCAGGGGCGAGCAGTACTTC
d_gene: NA
abundance: NA
j_gene: TRBJ2-7
v_gene: TRBV6-6

CDR3aa: CASRKGQGGQPQHF
CDR3nt: TGTGCCAGCAGGAAGGGACAGGGAGGTCAGCCCCAGCATTTT
d_gene: TRBD1
abundance: NA
j_gene: TRBJ1-5
v_gene: TRBV2

CDR3aa: CASSHTSRELADTQYF
CDR3nt: TGTGCCAGCAGCCACACCTCCAGGGAACTAGCGGATACGCAGTATTTT
d_gene: TRBD2
abundance: NA
j_gene: TRBJ2-3
v_gene: TRBV3-1/TRBV3-2

CDR3aa: CASSPAGGGTDTQYF
CDR3nt: TGTGCCAGCAGTCCAGCGGGGGGGGGCACAGATACGCAGTATTTT
d_gene: TRBD2
abundance: NA
j_gene: TRBJ2-3
v_gene: TRBV6-5

CDR3aa: CASSQPGQVAADTQYF
CDR3nt: TGCGCCAGCAGCCAACCGGGACAGGTGGCAGCAGATACGCAGTATTTT
d_gene: TRBD1
abundance: NA
j_gene: TRBJ2-3
v_gene: TRBV4-1